The T cell receptor beta chain under discussion was sequenced for a study of vaccination effects on CD4 cells after COVID-19. Study overall: Participants completed two doses of the BNT162b2 or mRNA-1273 vaccine. Overall study findings and caveats: Few convalescent patients and no early post-infection timepoints were included in the study.

Germline loops: CDR1 LGHNA, CDR2 YSLEER. The CDR3 spans 14 residues. The V end lost 4 bases, the J end lost 5 bases, and 14 bases lay between the germline ends. Of note for this clone: Antigen: not known.

TCRdb's table, derived via immunoSEQ multiplex PCR, lists solely in-frame clones and lacks some. The profile shows 52,000 or so clones, roughly two thirds of them singletons. The ViraFEST assay expanded antigen-specific CD4+ T cells with viral peptide pools before sequencing. Subsequent to roughly 10 days of culture, CD4+ T cells were isolated. Recipients of the vaccine had no prior SARS-CoV-2 infection and negative nucleocapsid antibodies. In culture with 10 IU/ml IL-2 and 8.5 to 10 ug/ml peptides, PBMC were grown at a few million per well. This TCR was sampled from a human donor who received a COVID-19 vaccine. This material consisted of CD4+ T cells from PBMCs cultured with SARS-CoV-2 spike peptides, taken before COVID-19 vaccination. The V gene is TRBV4-3, the J gene TRBJ1-2; possible D gene TRBD1, 5 bases. Here the CDR3 DNA reads TGCGCCAGCAGCCCCGGAGCAGGGTGGTATGGCTACACCTTC. Protein sequence: CASSPGAGWYGYTF.